One sample yielded the 15 T cell receptor beta chains listed below, sequenced in a study of human T cells and chemical hapten exposure. TCRdb re-derived calls from the RACE reads in MiXCR, one entry per CDR3 protein. This table has 190,000 or so distinct CDR3 sequences, 24% appearing once. Time point denoted: patch test 3, about 24 weeks after DPC sensitization. Sample treatment: therapeutic diphenylcyclopropenone sensitization with weekly scalp DPC. The sequenced sample was whole blood, obtained in connection with sensitization to the hapten diphenylcyclopropenone (DPC). The receptor source for this set is a woman aged 40-49 years with alopecia areata. Some clones in this sample may be carry-over from other donors' samples.

This chain connects TRBV5-1 to TRBJ2-7, with TRBD2 matching over 14 bases. The V and J ends lost 5 bases and 1 base, in that order; junction bases with no gene match: 8. The CDR3 runs 17 residues. The germline V gene encodes CDR1 SGHRS and CDR2 YFSETQ. CDR3: CASSPGLAGVSSYEQYF. CDR3 in DNA: TGCGCCAGCAGTCCGGGACTAGCGGGAGTGTCGTCCTACGAGCAGTACTTC.

This clonotype occurred a few times. This chain connects TRBV24-1 to TRBJ1-5, with D unresolved. Trimming left V 4 bases short and J 5 bases short, with 5 bases between. This CDR3 is 12 amino acids long. Germline values: CDR1 KGHDR, CDR2 SFDVKD. The CDR3 nucleotides read TGTGCCACCAGTGACTCGGATCAGCCCCAGCATTTT. Translated, it gives CATSDSDQPQHF.

The chain combines TRBV20-1 with TRBJ2-3; D perhaps matches TRBD2 (5 bases). The CDR3 sequence is 14 residues long. Germline V gene lookup returns CDR1 DFQATT and CDR2 SNEGSKA (reference sequence). The ends were cut back, 3 bases at V and 6 bases at J, with 16 bases in the middle. Here the CDR3 reads CSARRSGPGDTQYF. The DNA for the CDR3 is TGCAGTGCTAGGAGGAGCGGCCCTGGGGATACGCAGTATTTT.

This rearrangement joins TRBV28 to TRBJ1-1; D unclear. Germline CDR1 and CDR2: MDHEN and SYDVKM. V lost 2 bases and J lost 2, with 9 bases in between. There are 14 residues in the CDR3. The CDR3 DNA follows: TGTGCCAGCAGTTTAGGAACCCCCAACACTGAAGCTTTCTTT. This codes for CASSLGTPNTEAFF. The full variable domain, completed using reference TRBV28 and TRBJ1-1, is DVKVTQSSRYLVKRTGEKVFLECVQDMDHENMFWYRQDPGLGLRLIYFSYDVKMKEKGDIPEGYSVSREKKERFSLILESASTNQTSMYLCASSLGTPNTEAFFGQGTRLTVV.

This clonotype was seen once. The gene calls are TRBV6-1 and TRBJ1-4; D gene unclear. Trimming removed 3 bases from V and 6 bases from J, with 5 bases in between. This CDR3 contains 12 residues. Germline CDR1 MNHNS, CDR2 SASEGT. The CDR3 here is CASSDLDEKLFF. In nucleotides, the CDR3 is TGTGCCAGCAGTGATTTAGATGAAAAACTGTTTTTT.

CDR3 loop: CSVSQGRDNEQFF. The CDR3 DNA reads as TGCAGCGTTTCACAGGGCCGGGACAATGAGCAGTTCTTC. The chain uses TRBV29-1 and TRBJ2-1; TRBD1 might be the D (6 bases). Trimming removed 5 bases at V and 5 bases at J, with 13 bases between. CDR3 length: 13 amino acids. The V gene's germline CDR1 is SQVTM and CDR2 ANQGSEA.

There are a few counts of this clonotype. The genes are TRBV29-1 and TRBJ2-7, with TRBD1 matching 10 bases. Germline CDR1 is SQVTM and CDR2 is ANQGSEA. The CDR3 contains 15 residues. The V segment lost 3 bases and the J segment 1 base; nucleotides outside the gene matches: 6. The CDR3 coding sequence is TGCAGCGTTGATGAAGGACAGGGGGTTTCCTACGAGCAGTACTTC. Encoded protein: CSVDEGQGVSYEQYF.

The rearrangement joins TRBV9 to TRBJ1-3; D possibly corresponds to TRBD1 (6 bases). The CDR3 contains 15 residues. CDR1 is SGDLS, CDR2 YYNGEE, per germline. Trimming took 3 bases from V and 0 from J, leaving 10 bases between them. The CDR3 DNA follows: TGTGCCAGCAGCGAGGGACACCGCTCTGGAAACACCATATATTTT. Translating gives CASSEGHRSGNTIYF.

This clonotype was detected only a few times. The chain is built from TRBV5-1 and TRBJ1-3, with unresolved D. Germline V gives CDR1 SGHRS, CDR2 YFSETQ. The CDR3 covers 15 residues. Trimming pared 0 bases from V and 0 bases from J, leaving 7 bases between. Here the CDR3 reads CASSLDSRSGNTIYF. The CDR3, as DNA: TGCGCCAGCAGCTTGGACAGCCGCTCTGGAAACACCATATATTTT. Drawing the rest from reference TRBV5-1 and TRBJ1-3, the complete variable domain is KAGVTQTPRYLIKTRGQQVTLSCSPISGHRSVSWYQQTPGQGLQFLFEYFSETQRNKGNFPGRFSGRQFSNSRSEMNVSTLELGDSALYLCASSLDSRSGNTIYFGEGSWLTVV.

The chain has TRBV12-3 or TRBV12-4 and TRBJ2-1; D is unresolved. The CDR3 is made up of 12 amino acids. Deletions cut 6 bases from V and 7 bases from J, with 10 bases between. CDR3 DNA: TGTGCCAGCAGCCCGGATGGGAATGAGCAGTTCTTC. This encodes CASSPDGNEQFF.

This clonotype was observed a handful of times. V usage is TRBV24-1 and J usage is TRBJ1-5, with 7 nucleotides matching TRBD1. From germline, CDR1 is KGHDR and CDR2 SFDVKD. V dropped 10 bases and J dropped 5; count of bases not matched to a gene: 4. The CDR3 contains 12 residues. CDR3 nucleotides: TGTGCCACGAATACAGGGGATCAGCCCCAGCATTTT. Translating gives CATNTGDQPQHF.

This clonotype occurred a few times. The rearrangement links TRBV6-2 or TRBV6-3 to TRBJ2-3; D may match TRBD1 or TRBD2 (5 bases each). The V gene lost 0 bases and the J gene lost 2 bases, with 18 bases spanning the gap. Germline CDR1 is MNHEY and CDR2 is SVGEGT. The CDR3 is made up of 18 amino acids. In nucleotides, the CDR3 is TGTGCCAGCAGTTACTCGAAAGGGTCGGGACCTTACACAGATACGCAGTATTTT. This encodes CASSYSKGSGPYTDTQYF.

There are a few counts of this clonotype. In DNA form, the CDR3 reads TGTGCCAGCAGCAAACCGGGACAGGCATCTGAAGCTTTCTTT. It yields the protein CASSKPGQASEAFF. The J gene is TRBJ1-1, the V gene TRBV28; 8 positions agree with TRBD1. The CDR3 runs 14 residues. Germline lookup yields CDR1 MDHEN and CDR2 SYDVKM. Unmatched junction bases numbered 9, after V lost 6 bases and J lost 6 bases.

This chain links TRBV2 with TRBJ1-2; D remains unclear. Trimming took off 3 bases at V and 7 bases at J, with 12 bases between the two ends. The CDR3 runs to 13 residues. Germline CDR1 and CDR2: SNHLY and FYNNEI. CDR3 sequence reads: CASSDRIIFGYTF. Written as DNA, the CDR3 is TGTGCCAGCAGTGACAGGATCATTTTTGGCTACACCTTC.

This chain links TRBV5-6 with TRBJ2-1, with D possibly being TRBD2 (6 bases). The CDR3 is 14 residues long. Trimming cost V 3 bases and J 4 bases, with 11 bases left between them. The germline V gene has CDR1 SGHDT and CDR2 YYEEEE. DNA of the CDR3: TGTGCCAGCAGCTCAACTAGCAGGTACAATGAGCAGTTCTTC. The encoded protein is CASSSTSRYNEQFF.